Following are 13 T cell receptor beta chains from one sample sequenced in a study of shared T cell receptors in the human thymus. This table comes from immunoSEQ multiplex PCR, and its TCRdb copy is limited to in-frame clones, with some not included. The table shows about 380,000 clones, with over 90% occurring only once. What was sequenced was thymocytes. The receptors derive from a human donor.

This clone appeared once. The rearrangement links TRBV7-2 to TRBJ2-5, with D tentatively TRBD2 (5 bases). CDR1 and CDR2 (germline): SGHTA, FQGNSA. This CDR3 has 13 residues. The germline V and J ends were trimmed by 1 base and 5 bases, with 8 bases remaining between them. DNA for the CDR3: TGTGCCAGCAGCTTAGAAAGGGAGGAGACCCAGTACTTC. Its translation: CASSLEREETQYF. The full variable domain, with the rest looked up from reference TRBV7-2 and TRBJ2-5, is GAGVSQSPSNKVTEKGKDVELRCDPISGHTALYWYRQSLGQGLEFLIYFQGNSAPDKSGLPSDRFSAERTGGSVSTLTIQRTQQEDSAVYLCASSLEREETQYFGPGTRLLVL.

This chain connects TRBV7-6 to TRBJ2-7; D uncertain. The CDR3 has 16 residues. With 1 base removed from V and 1 base from J, the gap between germline ends came to 14 bases. CDR1 and CDR2 (germline): SGHVS, FNYEAQ. This chain's CDR3 is CASSLGLVSKSYEQYF. CDR3 DNA: TGTGCCAGCAGCTTAGGTCTGGTTTCAAAGTCCTACGAGCAGTACTTC.

The chain uses TRBV4-1 and TRBJ2-5; the match to TRBD1 covers 7 bases. The CDR3 runs 17 residues. The germline CDR1 and CDR2 sequences are MGHRA and YSYEKL. Unmatched junction bases numbered 12, after V lost 4 bases and J lost 1 base. In DNA form, the CDR3 reads TGCGCCAGCAGCCGAGTCCCGGGACAGACGTTCCAAGAGACCCAGTACTTC. Its translation is CASSRVPGQTFQETQYF.

Only one count was recorded for this clone. The chain couples TRBV28 to TRBJ2-7; 10 nucleotides align to TRBD2. V was clipped by 2 bases and J by 7 bases; unmatched bases: 5. This CDR3 is built from 14 residues. The germline gives CDR1 MDHEN, CDR2 SYDVKM. CDR3 loop: CASSLIAGGQEQYF. The CDR3 nucleotides read TGTGCCAGCAGTTTAATAGCGGGAGGCCAAGAGCAGTACTTC.

V is TRBV4-3 and J is TRBJ2-7, with 14 positions matching TRBD2. From germline, CDR1 is LGHNA and CDR2 YSLEER. V lost 5 bases, J lost 2 bases, and 8 bases stayed unmatched. The CDR3 runs to 17 residues. The CDR3 loop is CASSKGTSGSQAYEQYF. CDR3 DNA sequence: TGCGCCAGCAGCAAAGGGACTAGCGGGAGTCAGGCCTACGAGCAGTACTTC.

The chain couples TRBV5-1 to TRBJ2-3; 7 bases are shared with TRBD2. J gave up 2 bases and V 4 bases, and 10 bases lay outside the gene matches. CDR1 is SGHRS, CDR2 YFSETQ, per germline. The CDR3 spans 16 residues. The CDR3: CASSAVAGVPTDTQYF. CDR3 sequence (DNA): TGCGCCAGCAGCGCGGTCGCGGGAGTTCCCACAGATACGCAGTATTTT.

The rearrangement joins TRBV10-1 to TRBJ2-6; no clear D gene. Germline V gene sequence: CDR1 WNHNN, CDR2 SYGVQD (reference sequence). The V end was cut by 3 bases, the J end by 0 bases, with 21 bases between. The CDR3 totals 20 residues. The CDR3 DNA follows: TGCGCCAGCAGTGAAGGTGGTAGGGCAGATTATAGCTCTGGGGCCAACGTCCTGACTTTC. It is translated as CASSEGGRADYSSGANVLTF.

J is TRBJ2-3 and V is TRBV11-2; D call uncertain. The CDR3 contains 14 residues. Germline lookup yields CDR1 SGHAT and CDR2 FQNNGV. Between the trimmed V and J ends, which lost 5 bases and 1 base, there was a span of 10 bases. Here the CDR3 reads CASSGPVRTDTQYF. CDR3 DNA sequence: TGTGCCAGCAGCGGCCCCGTCCGCACAGATACGCAGTATTTT.

V and J are TRBV18 and TRBJ1-5; 8 bases are a match to TRBD1. The CDR3 is 16 residues long. Germline CDR1 reads KGHSH; CDR2 reads LQKENI. V gave up 4 bases and J gave up 3 bases; unmatched junction bases: 8. CDR3 in DNA: TGTGCCAGCTCACAGGACAGGGCCAACTTCAATCAGCCCCAGCATTTT. Protein: CASSQDRANFNQPQHF.

V usage is TRBV23-1 and J usage is TRBJ1-1, with 7 bases matching TRBD1. TRBV23-1 belongs to the ORF category, with a function that is uncertain. V lost 0 bases to trimming and J lost 6 bases; unmatched junction nucleotides: 13. The CDR3 is 17 residues long. The CDR3 DNA reads as TGCGCCAGCAGTCAATCCCAAGGGGGCAGGGAGGCCCCTGAAGCTTTCTTT. Protein sequence: CASSQSQGGREAPEAFF.

The genes are TRBV10-3 and TRBJ1-5; no reliable D call. Looked up from germline, CDR1 is ENHRY and CDR2 is SYGVKD. CDR3 length: 15 residues. Trimming stripped 6 bases from V and 0 bases from J, with 12 bases between. CDR3 protein: CAISSVTDSNQPQHF. The CDR3 region has the DNA TGTGCCATCAGCTCAGTAACTGATAGCAATCAGCCCCAGCATTTT.

The CDR3 sequence is CASSLSERAYNNTYNEQFF. The CDR3 region has the DNA TGTGCCAGCAGTTTATCGGAAAGGGCGTACAATAATACCTACAATGAGCAGTTCTTC. The rearrangement uses TRBV27 and TRBJ2-1; D remains unclear. Germline V gives CDR1 MNHEY, CDR2 SMNVEV (reference sequence). Trimming stripped 0 bases from V and 2 bases from J, with 20 bases between. CDR3 length: 19 residues.

V gene TRBV14 combines with J gene TRBJ2-7; D tentatively reads TRBD1 or TRBD2 (5 bases each). The V gene's germline CDR1 is SGHDN and CDR2 FVKESK. V was trimmed by 4 bases and J by 2 bases, leaving 21 bases between them. The CDR3 is 17 residues long. The CDR3: CASSLSYRGRITYEQYF. The CDR3 nucleotides read TGTGCCAGCAGCCTCAGTTACCGGGGCAGAATCACCTACGAGCAGTACTTC.